One and the same sample provided the 28 T cell receptor beta chains below, sequenced in a study of blood T cell repertoires in COVID-19. Some clones are missing from TCRdb's copy, which holds only in-frame ones; the method was immunoSEQ multiplex PCR. The sample lists roughly 320,000 clones, 65% to 90% occurring once. Sequencing was done on a sample of PBMCs or T cells enriched from blood (not recorded which). These TCRs come from a man younger than 45 who had recovered from COVID-19.

The V and J genes are TRBV30 and TRBJ2-2, with D possibly TRBD2 on 6 matching bases. V lost 0 bases and J lost 6, with 11 bases in between. The CDR3 is 14 residues long. Germline-derived CDR1 and CDR2 are GTSNPN and SVGIG (reference sequence). The CDR3 region is CAWSVLREAGELFF. In DNA form, the CDR3 reads TGTGCCTGGAGTGTACTCAGGGAGGCCGGGGAGCTGTTTTTT.

This chain connects TRBV28 to TRBJ1-2, with TRBD1 identical over 9 bases. Looked up from germline, CDR1 is MDHEN and CDR2 is SYDVKM. The V and J ends lost 8 bases and 6 bases, in that order; junction bases with no gene match: 4. This CDR3 is built from 12 residues. The CDR3 sequence is CASDRGWDGYTF. The CDR3 coding sequence is TGTGCCAGCGACAGGGGGTGGGATGGCTACACCTTC.

The chain is built from TRBV6-2 or TRBV6-3 and TRBJ1-2, with D possibly matching TRBD1 (5 bases). Germline CDR1 MNHEY, CDR2 SVGEGT. CDR3 length equals 18 residues. V shed 6 bases and J shed 2 bases, with 25 bases lying between them. CDR3 residues: CASSMFTGSGRENYGYTF. CDR3 sequence (DNA): TGTGCCAGCAGCATGTTTACGGGTTCGGGACGGGAGAACTATGGCTACACCTTC.

In DNA form, the CDR3 reads TGTGCCAGCAGACCCGGGAGGAAGGGAGTAGGAGATACGCAGTATTTT. Its translation: CASRPGRKGVGDTQYF. The chain couples TRBV9 to TRBJ2-3, with 7 nucleotides matching TRBD2. Germline trimming cut 5 bases from V and 5 bases from J; bases unmatched to any gene: 14. Germline CDR1 and CDR2: SGDLS and YYNGEE. This CDR3 region has 16 residues.

This clone appeared a few times. The genes are TRBV19 and TRBJ1-1, with D unclear. This CDR3 spans 12 amino acids. Trimming shortened V by 3 bases and J by 3 bases, and 5 bases separated the two germline ends. Per germline, CDR1 LNHDA and CDR2 SQIVND (reference sequence). Here the CDR3 reads CASSMAYTEAFF. The DNA of the CDR3 is TGTGCCAGTAGTATGGCCTACACTGAAGCTTTCTTT.

The chain employs TRBV4-1 and TRBJ1-1; D is ambiguous. The CDR3 has 15 residues. Per germline, CDR1 MGHRA and CDR2 YSYEKL. V gave up 0 bases and J gave up 1 base, with 9 bases separating them. The CDR3 here is CASSQERGWNTEAFF. CDR3 coding DNA: TGCGCCAGCAGCCAAGAACGCGGGTGGAACACTGAAGCTTTCTTT.

The chain employs TRBV7-2 and TRBJ2-1; D gene unclear. The CDR3 is 12 residues long. V gave up 5 bases and J gave up 3 bases, with 5 bases separating them. Germline V CDR1 and CDR2: SGHTA, FQGNSA. In DNA form, the CDR3 reads TGTGCCAGCAGCCCCGGCTACAATGAGCAGTTCTTC. Residues: CASSPGYNEQFF.

The chain employs TRBV29-1 and TRBJ1-2; D might be TRBD1 (6 bases). CDR1 SQVTM and CDR2 ANQGSEA come from the germline V gene. V lost 5 bases and J 4 bases, leaving 14 bases between the germline ends. The CDR3 runs 13 residues. CDR3 sequence: CSVTPDSFYGYTF. The CDR3 region has the DNA TGCAGCGTTACACCGGACAGTTTCTATGGCTACACCTTC.

V and J are TRBV3-1 (or the pseudogene TRBV3-2) and TRBJ2-6; D may be TRBD1 (6 bases). The CDR3 has 17 residues. The V end was cut by 4 bases, the J end by 0 bases, with 13 bases between. The germline CDR1 and CDR2 sequences are LGHDT and YNNKEL (reference sequence). Written as DNA, the CDR3 is TGTGCCAGCAGCCGGCTACGGGACAACTCTGGGGCCAACGTCCTGACTTTC. Amino acids: CASSRLRDNSGANVLTF.

Ten or more counts support this clone. The rearrangement uses TRBV15 and TRBJ1-6; 7 nucleotides agree with TRBD1. Germline CDR1 LNHNV, CDR2 YYDKDF (reference sequence). The CDR3 loop spans 17 amino acids. V was pared by 0 bases and J by 8 bases, with 10 bases of the junction left unmatched. The CDR3 is CATSREQAGGRYSPLHF. In DNA form, the CDR3 reads TGTGCCACCAGCAGAGAACAGGCAGGGGGAAGGTATTCACCCCTCCACTTT.

The chain carries TRBV9 and TRBJ1-6, with 9 positions matching TRBD1. CDR3 length: 15 amino acids. The germline gives CDR1 SGDLS, CDR2 YYNGEE. The ends lost 2 bases at V and 9 bases at J; junction bases unmatched: 6. The CDR3 loop is CASSVTDRGFSPLHF. In DNA form, the CDR3 reads TGTGCCAGCAGCGTGACGGACAGGGGTTTTTCACCCCTCCACTTT. Filled out from reference TRBV9 and TRBJ1-6, the complete variable domain reads DSGVTQTPKHLITATGQRVTLRCSPRSGDLSVYWYQQSLDQGLQFLIQYYNGEERAKGNILERFSAQQFPDLHSELNLSSLELGDSALYFCASSVTDRGFSPLHFGNGTRLTVT.

The chain is built from TRBV19 and TRBJ2-3, with a tentative D call TRBD2 (5 bases). The length of the CDR3 is 19 residues. The germline V gene has CDR1 LNHDA and CDR2 SQIVND (reference sequence). Trimming removed 7 bases at V and 0 bases at J, with 26 bases between. Written as DNA, the CDR3 is TGTGCCAGTAAAGAAGCGCCGGGTATGAGGACGGGGAGCACAGATACGCAGTATTTT. Protein product: CASKEAPGMRTGSTDTQYF.

This clone was seen a handful of times. The chain recombines TRBV7-8 with TRBJ1-4; maybe TRBD1 (5 bases). CDR1 is SGHVS, CDR2 FQNEAQ, per germline. The CDR3 spans 15 residues. V shed 7 bases and J shed 7 bases, with 19 bases lying between them. The CDR3 here is CASTPFGGRVEKLFF. Written as DNA, the CDR3 is TGTGCCAGCACCCCCTTCGGGGGGAGGGTTGAAAAACTGTTTTTT.

V and J are TRBV28 and TRBJ1-1; D is unresolved. Germline V gene data show CDR1 as MDHEN and CDR2 as SYDVKM. This CDR3 spans 15 amino acids. The V and J ends lost 4 bases and 7 bases respectively, with 19 bases between them. CDR3 amino acids: CASSSMGSSQFEAFF. CDR3 bases: TGTGCCAGCAGTTCCATGGGGAGTTCGCAGTTTGAAGCTTTCTTT. The variable domain in full, with the rest retrieved from reference TRBV28 and TRBJ1-1, is DVKVTQSSRYLVKRTGEKVFLECVQDMDHENMFWYRQDPGLGLRLIYFSYDVKMKEKGDIPEGYSVSREKKERFSLILESASTNQTSMYLCASSSMGSSQFEAFFGQGTRLTVV.

The V gene is TRBV7-2, the J gene TRBJ2-7; perhaps TRBD1 as D (5 bases). With 4 bases removed from V and 0 bases from J, the gap between germline ends came to 10 bases. The CDR3 is 14 amino acids. Germline V gene data show CDR1 as SGHTA and CDR2 as FQGNSA. DNA for the CDR3: TGTGCCAGCAGCTGGACACGGTCCTCCTACGAGCAGTACTTC. It codes for CASSWTRSSYEQYF.

The CDR3 DNA sequence: TGTGCCAGCAGCTCCCGGGGATCGAGCTCCTACAATGAGCAGTTCTTC. As protein: CASSSRGSSSYNEQFF. The gene calls are TRBV3-1 (or the pseudogene TRBV3-2) and TRBJ2-1; possibly TRBD2 for D (5 bases). With 5 bases removed from V and 0 bases from J, the gap between germline ends came to 14 bases. CDR3 size: 16 residues. Germline V gene data show CDR1 as LGHDT and CDR2 as YNNKEL (reference sequence).

The CDR3 DNA reads as TGTGCCAGCAGCGCGGGACAGGGTGACGGCGGGGAGCTGTTTTTT. It specifies CASSAGQGDGGELFF. The chain joins TRBV9 to TRBJ2-2; 9 bases match TRBD1. CDR3 length equals 15 residues. Germline V gene data show CDR1 as SGDLS and CDR2 as YYNGEE. J gave up 7 bases and V 3 bases, and 7 bases lay outside the gene matches. Using reference TRBV9 and TRBJ2-2 for the parts outside the CDR3, the full variable domain is DSGVTQTPKHLITATGQRVTLRCSPRSGDLSVYWYQQSLDQGLQFLIQYYNGEERAKGNILERFSAQQFPDLHSELNLSSLELGDSALYFCASSAGQGDGGELFFGEGSRLTVL.

The rearrangement uses TRBV2 and TRBJ1-6; D is perhaps TRBD1 (5 bases). The CDR3 has 14 amino acids. The V end lost 7 bases, the J end lost 2 bases, and 9 bases lay between the germline ends. Germline CDR1 SNHLY, CDR2 FYNNEI. CDR3 in amino acids: CASNPGTYNSPLHF. DNA for the CDR3: TGTGCCAGCAACCCAGGGACCTATAATTCACCCCTCCACTTT.

The chain employs TRBV4-1 and TRBJ1-4; D ambiguous. V was cut by 0 bases and J by 0 bases, with 5 bases left in between. The CDR3 runs to 15 residues. The V gene's germline CDR1 is MGHRA and CDR2 YSYEKL. Here the CDR3 DNA reads TGCGCCAGCAGCCAAGATCGGGCAACTAATGAAAAACTGTTTTTT. It specifies CASSQDRATNEKLFF.

The chain couples TRBV11-2 to TRBJ2-5; no firm D call. The germline CDR1 and CDR2 sequences are SGHAT and FQNNGV. CDR3 size: 13 residues. Trimming removed 0 bases at V and 4 bases at J, with 6 bases between. Here the CDR3 DNA reads TGTGCCAGCAGCTTAGATGCCGGAGAGACCCAGTACTTC. Protein sequence: CASSLDAGETQYF. The full variable domain, its missing parts supplied by reference TRBV11-2 and TRBJ2-5, is EAGVAQSPRYKIIEKRQSVAFWCNPISGHATLYWYQQILGQGPKLLIQFQNNGVVDDSQLPKDRFSAERLKGVDSTLKIQPAKLEDSAVYLCASSLDAGETQYFGPGTRLLVL.

V is TRBV12-2 and J is TRBJ2-2; the table names TRBD2, a call not compared with the DNA. TRBV12-2 is a pseudogene. The CDR3 is 14 amino acids. CDR3 nucleotide sequence: TGTGCACGGCGGACGGAGGTTAACACCGGGGAGCTGTTTTTT. Protein product: CARRTEVNTGELFF.

The chain uses TRBV6-5 and TRBJ1-2, with TRBD1 matching 11 bases. CDR1 MNHEY and CDR2 SVGAGI come from the germline V gene. V shed 6 bases and J 7 bases; nucleotides not matched to a gene: 4. The CDR3 length is 13 residues. CDR3 DNA: TGTGCCAGCAGCCGGACAGGGGGCAGTGGCTACACCTTC. This codes for CASSRTGGSGYTF.

This clone has only one observation. This chain links TRBV2 with TRBJ1-2; TRBD1 aligns across 10 bases. This CDR3 spans 16 amino acids. The trim removed 5 bases at V and 5 bases at J, leaving 11 bases unmatched. Germline-derived CDR1 and CDR2 are SNHLY and FYNNEI. This CDR3 reads CASSRDRGRTIYGYTF. In nucleotides, the CDR3 is TGTGCCAGCAGTAGGGACAGGGGCCGGACGATTTATGGCTACACCTTC. Full variable domain (missing parts from reference TRBV2 and TRBJ1-2): EPEVTQTPSHQVTQMGQEVILRCVPISNHLYFYWYRQILGQKVEFLVSFYNNEISEKSEIFDDQFSVERPDGSNFTLKIRSTKLEDSAMYFCASSRDRGRTIYGYTFGSGTRLTVV.

The gene calls are TRBV14 and TRBJ1-2; D is possibly TRBD1 (6 bases). V lost 4 bases to trimming and J lost 0 bases, with 12 bases between them. The CDR3 has 15 amino acids. Germline V gives CDR1 SGHDN, CDR2 FVKESK. CDR3 in amino acids: CASSPQGSANYGYTF. DNA of the CDR3: TGTGCCAGCAGCCCACAGGGTTCAGCTAACTATGGCTACACCTTC.

The V and J genes are TRBV5-1 and TRBJ2-1; D perhaps matches TRBD2 (5 bases). Per the germline V gene, CDR1 is SGHRS and CDR2 is YFSETQ. CDR3 size: 14 residues. V gave up 0 bases and J gave up 1 base, with 5 bases separating them. CDR3 DNA: TGCGCCAGCAGCTTGGCGGGATCCTACAATGAGCAGTTCTTC. This codes for CASSLAGSYNEQFF.

CDR3 loop: CASSLAGTGAKNIQYF. The CDR3 nucleotides read TGCGCCAGCAGCTTGGCGGGGACAGGAGCCAAAAACATTCAGTACTTC. The gene calls are TRBV5-1 and TRBJ2-4; the match to TRBD1 covers 8 bases. This CDR3 comprises 16 residues. Trimming took 0 bases from V and 0 from J; bases not matched to a gene: 2. Germline values: CDR1 SGHRS, CDR2 YFSETQ.

This chain connects TRBV2 to TRBJ2-3; TRBD2 agrees at 10 bases. The CDR3 sequence is 15 residues long. The ends lost 6 bases at V and 8 bases at J; junction bases unmatched: 11. From germline, CDR1 is SNHLY and CDR2 FYNNEI. CDR3 sequence: CASSNGLAARVTQYF. CDR3 DNA sequence: TGTGCCAGCAGCAATGGACTAGCGGCTCGGGTTACGCAGTATTTT.

The chain links TRBV30 to TRBJ1-6, with TRBD1 identical over 10 bases. With V trimmed by 5 bases and J by 9 bases, 4 bases remained unmatched. CDR1 GTSNPN and CDR2 SVGIG come from the germline V gene (reference sequence). This CDR3 is built from 13 residues. The CDR3 nucleotides are TGTGCCTGGGGGACAGGGGTCGGTTCACCCCTCCACTTT. Amino acid sequence: CAWGTGVGSPLHF.